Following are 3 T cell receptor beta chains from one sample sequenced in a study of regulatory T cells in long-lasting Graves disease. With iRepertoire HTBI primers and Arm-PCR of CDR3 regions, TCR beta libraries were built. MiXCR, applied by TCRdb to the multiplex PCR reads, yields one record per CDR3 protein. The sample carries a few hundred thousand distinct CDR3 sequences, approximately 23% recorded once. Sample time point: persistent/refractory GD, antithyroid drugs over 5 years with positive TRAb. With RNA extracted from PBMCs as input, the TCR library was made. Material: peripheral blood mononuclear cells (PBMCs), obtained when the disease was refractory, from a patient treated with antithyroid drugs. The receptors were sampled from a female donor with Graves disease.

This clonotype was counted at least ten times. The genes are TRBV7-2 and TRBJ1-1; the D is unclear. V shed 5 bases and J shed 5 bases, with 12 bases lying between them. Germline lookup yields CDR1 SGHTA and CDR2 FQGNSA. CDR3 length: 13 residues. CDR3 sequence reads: CASSLGSGTEAFF. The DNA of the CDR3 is TGTGCCAGCAGCCTAGGGTCTGGGACTGAAGCTTTCTTT.

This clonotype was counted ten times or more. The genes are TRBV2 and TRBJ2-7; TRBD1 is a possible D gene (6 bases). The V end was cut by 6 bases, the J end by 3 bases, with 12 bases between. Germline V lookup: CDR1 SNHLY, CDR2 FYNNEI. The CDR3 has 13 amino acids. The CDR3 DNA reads TGTGCCAGCAGGTTGGAGACAGGCTACGAGCAGTACTTC. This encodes CASRLETGYEQYF.

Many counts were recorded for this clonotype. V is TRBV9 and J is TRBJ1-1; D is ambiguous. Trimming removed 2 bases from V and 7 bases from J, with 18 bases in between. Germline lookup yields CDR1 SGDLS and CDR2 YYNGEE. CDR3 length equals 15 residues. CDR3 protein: CASSVGGAIGSEAFF. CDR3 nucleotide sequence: TGTGCCAGCAGCGTCGGAGGAGCGATTGGGAGTGAAGCTTTCTTT.